The clone carrying this TCR beta chain turned up a few times. The TCRbeta library incorporated unique molecular identifiers. TCRdb itself ran the PCR reads through MiXCR, one entry per CDR3 protein. Of 300,000 to 400,000 distinct CDR3 sequences listed, around 25% were seen once; the top ten hold approximately 11%. This sample was included in a study of T-cell reconstitution after alpha-beta-depleted transplantation in children. The CDR3 is 11 amino acids. Germline V gene lookup returns CDR1 SGHRS and CDR2 YFSETQ. V lost 0 bases, J lost 10 bases, and 5 bases lay in between. The sequenced sample was PBMCs, mostly from graft donor cells, obtained 180 days after TCRalphabeta/CD19-depleted stem cell transplant. The chain carries TRBV5-1 and TRBJ2-1; no reliable D call. The sequence came from a male patient younger than 18 who had a stem cell transplant for acute lymphoblastic leukemia, so the T cells may come from the graft donor. CDR3 sequence: CASSLVLEQFF. CDR3 sequence (DNA): TGCGCCAGCAGCTTGGTGCTAGAGCAGTTCTTC.